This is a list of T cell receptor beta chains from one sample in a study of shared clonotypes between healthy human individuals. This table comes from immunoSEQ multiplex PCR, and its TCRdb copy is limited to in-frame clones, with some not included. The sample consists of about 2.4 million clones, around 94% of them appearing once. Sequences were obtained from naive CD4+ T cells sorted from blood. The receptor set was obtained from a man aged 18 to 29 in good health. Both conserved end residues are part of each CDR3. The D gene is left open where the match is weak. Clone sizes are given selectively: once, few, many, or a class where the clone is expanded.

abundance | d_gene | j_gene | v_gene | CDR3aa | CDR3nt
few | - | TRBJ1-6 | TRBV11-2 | CASSWVAPNSPLHF | TGTGCCAGCAGCTGGGTAGCTCCCAATTCACCCCTCCACTTT
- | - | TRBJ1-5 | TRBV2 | CASSVGRGGNQPQHF | TGTGCCAGCAGTGTAGGCAGGGGAGGCAATCAGCCCCAGCATTTT
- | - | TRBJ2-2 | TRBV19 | CASRTGSSGELFF | TGTGCCAGTAGGACAGGTTCCTCCGGGGAGCTGTTTTTT
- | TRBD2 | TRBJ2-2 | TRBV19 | CASSARLAGSGELFF | TGTGCCAGTAGTGCCCGACTAGCGGGGTCCGGGGAGCTGTTTTTT
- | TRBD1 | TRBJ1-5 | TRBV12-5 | CASGNPSGTGTRPQPQHF | TGTGCTAGTGGTAACCCGTCCGGGACAGGTACCCGCCCTCAGCCCCAGCATTTT
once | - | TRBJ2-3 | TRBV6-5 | CASSPSTDTQYF | TGTGCCAGCAGCCCTAGCACAGATACGCAGTATTTT
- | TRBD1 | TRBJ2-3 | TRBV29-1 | CSVRDRGSTDTQYF | TGCAGCGTCCGGGACAGGGGTAGCACAGATACGCAGTATTTT
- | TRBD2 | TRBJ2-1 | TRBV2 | CASSEASGGLNEQFF | TGTGCCAGCAGTGAAGCTAGCGGGGGGTTGAATGAGCAGTTCTTC
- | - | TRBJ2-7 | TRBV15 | CATSRELAASYEQYF | TGTGCCACCAGCAGAGAATTAGCAGCTTCCTACGAGCAGTACTTC
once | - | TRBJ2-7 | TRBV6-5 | CASSLQRGSYEQYF | TGTGCCAGCAGCCTCCAACGGGGTTCCTACGAGCAGTACTTC
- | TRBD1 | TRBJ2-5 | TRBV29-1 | CSVEPGQGAETQYF | TGCAGCGTTGAGCCCGGACAGGGAGCGGAGACCCAGTACTTC
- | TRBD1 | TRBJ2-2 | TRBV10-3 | CAIRGTGAYTGELFF | TGTGCCATCAGAGGGACAGGGGCCTACACCGGGGAGCTGTTTTTT
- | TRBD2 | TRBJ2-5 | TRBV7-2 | CASSRPGGETQYF | TGTGCCAGCAGCCGACCGGGGGGGGAGACCCAGTACTTC
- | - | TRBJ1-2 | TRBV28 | CASSWPMGINYGYTF | TGTGCCAGCAGTTGGCCAATGGGAATAAACTATGGCTACACCTTC
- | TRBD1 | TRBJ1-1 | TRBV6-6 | CAISDRVNTEAFF | TGTGCCATCAGTGACAGGGTGAACACTGAAGCTTTCTTT
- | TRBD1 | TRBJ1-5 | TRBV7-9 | CASSPQGGPSRPQHF | TGTGCCAGCAGCCCCCAGGGGGGCCCCAGTCGGCCCCAGCATTTT
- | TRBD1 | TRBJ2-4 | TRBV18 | CASSPNRGRSTAKNIQYF | TGTGCCAGCTCACCAAACAGGGGGAGGTCTACCGCCAAAAACATTCAGTACTTC
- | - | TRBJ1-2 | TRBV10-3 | CAISDSNYGYTF | TGTGCCATCTCGGACAGCAACTATGGCTACACCTTC
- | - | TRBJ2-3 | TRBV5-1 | CASSDTDTQYF | TGCGCCAGCAGCGACACAGATACGCAGTATTTT